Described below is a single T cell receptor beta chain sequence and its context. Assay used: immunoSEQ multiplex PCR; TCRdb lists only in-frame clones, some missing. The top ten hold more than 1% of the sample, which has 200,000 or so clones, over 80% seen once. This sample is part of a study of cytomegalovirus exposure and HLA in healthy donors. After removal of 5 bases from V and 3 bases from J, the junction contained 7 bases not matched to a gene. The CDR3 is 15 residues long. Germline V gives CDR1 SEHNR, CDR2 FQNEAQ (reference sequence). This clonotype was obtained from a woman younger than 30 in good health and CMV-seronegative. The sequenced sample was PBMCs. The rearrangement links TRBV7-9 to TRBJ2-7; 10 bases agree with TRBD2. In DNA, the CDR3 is TGTGCCAGCAGCGTACCGACTAGCGGGCACTACGAGCAGTACTTC. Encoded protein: CASSVPTSGHYEQYF. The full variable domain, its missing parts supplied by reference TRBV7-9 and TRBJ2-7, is DTGVSQNPRHKITKRGQNVTFRCDPISEHNRLYWYRQTLGQGPEFLTYFQNEAQLEKSRLLSDRFSAERPKGSFSTLEIQRTEQGDSAMYLCASSVPTSGHYEQYFGPGTRLTVT.